A single sample gave rise to the 7 T cell receptor beta chains below, sequenced in a study of blood T cell repertoires in COVID-19. Sequencing was performed with immunoSEQ multiplex PCR; in TCRdb, only in-frame clones are kept and a portion is missing. The sample yields around 180,000 clones, about four fifths seen once. The specimen was PBMCs or T cells enriched from blood (not recorded which). The receptors shown here come from a man aged 45-65 years who had recovered from COVID-19.

The chain combines TRBV6-5 with TRBJ2-1, with 12 bases matching TRBD2. The CDR3 consists of 15 residues. Per the germline V gene, CDR1 is MNHEY and CDR2 is SVGAGI. The V segment lost 7 bases and the J segment 3 bases; nucleotides outside the gene matches: 4. CDR3 bases: TGTGCCAGCACCCTACTAGCGGGGGGCTACAATGAGCAGTTCTTC. Translated, it gives CASTLLAGGYNEQFF.

On this clone itself: The sample has other DNA sequences that encode this CDR3 too. The chain carries TRBV7-9 and TRBJ2-7; weak D call: TRBD1 (5 bases). The germline V and J ends were trimmed by 2 bases and 4 bases, with 6 bases remaining between them. CDR1 SEHNR and CDR2 FQNEAQ come from the germline V gene (reference sequence). CDR3 length: 12 amino acids. DNA of the CDR3: TGTGCCAGCAGCTTACAGGGTTACGAGCAGTACTTC. Translating gives CASSLQGYEQYF.

The chain combines TRBV5-4 with TRBJ2-3, with TRBD1 matching 7 bases. CDR1 is SGHNT, CDR2 YYREEE, per germline (reference sequence). The trim removed 4 bases at V and 0 bases at J, leaving 5 bases unmatched. This CDR3 contains 15 residues. As DNA, the CDR3 is TGTGCCAGCAGCACCGGGACAGCTAGCACAGATACGCAGTATTTT. It codes for CASSTGTASTDTQYF.

This clone is a singleton in its sample. The chain uses TRBV6-2 or TRBV6-3 and TRBJ2-3, with D tentatively TRBD1 (5 bases). The CDR3 has 15 amino acids. Looked up from germline, CDR1 is MNHEY and CDR2 is SVGEGT. Trimming shortened V by 0 bases and J by 0 bases, and 7 bases separated the two germline ends. The CDR3 nucleotides read TGTGCCAGCAGTTACTCTCACAGGAGCACAGATACGCAGTATTTT. Encoded protein: CASSYSHRSTDTQYF.

This rearrangement joins TRBV29-1 to TRBJ2-5, with D possibly being TRBD1 (5 bases). CDR3 length: 13 residues. The germline gives CDR1 SQVTM, CDR2 ANQGSEA. Trimming cost V 0 bases and J 7 bases, with 12 bases left between them. The CDR3 sequence: CSVEDPQGRTQYF. The CDR3 bases are TGCAGCGTTGAAGATCCGCAGGGAAGGACCCAGTACTTC.

The chain links TRBV9 to TRBJ2-3; 12 bases are shared with TRBD2. V gave up 1 base and J gave up 0 bases; unmatched junction bases: 3. CDR1 is SGDLS, CDR2 YYNGEE, per germline. This CDR3 comprises 17 residues. CDR3 loop: CASSVTSGGFSTDTQYF. CDR3 DNA sequence: TGTGCCAGCAGCGTAACTAGCGGGGGGTTTAGCACAGATACGCAGTATTTT.

This clone showed up many times. DNA for the CDR3: TGCGCCAGCAGCTCACCCGTTGAGGGACAGGGATACTTGGACACTGAAGCTTTCTTT. Translation: CASSSPVEGQGYLDTEAFF. V gene TRBV5-1 combines with J gene TRBJ1-1; TRBD1 aligns across 9 bases. The germline V gene has CDR1 SGHRS and CDR2 YFSETQ. The CDR3 totals 19 residues. With 3 bases clipped from V and 3 bases from J, the junction kept 18 bases outside the gene matches.